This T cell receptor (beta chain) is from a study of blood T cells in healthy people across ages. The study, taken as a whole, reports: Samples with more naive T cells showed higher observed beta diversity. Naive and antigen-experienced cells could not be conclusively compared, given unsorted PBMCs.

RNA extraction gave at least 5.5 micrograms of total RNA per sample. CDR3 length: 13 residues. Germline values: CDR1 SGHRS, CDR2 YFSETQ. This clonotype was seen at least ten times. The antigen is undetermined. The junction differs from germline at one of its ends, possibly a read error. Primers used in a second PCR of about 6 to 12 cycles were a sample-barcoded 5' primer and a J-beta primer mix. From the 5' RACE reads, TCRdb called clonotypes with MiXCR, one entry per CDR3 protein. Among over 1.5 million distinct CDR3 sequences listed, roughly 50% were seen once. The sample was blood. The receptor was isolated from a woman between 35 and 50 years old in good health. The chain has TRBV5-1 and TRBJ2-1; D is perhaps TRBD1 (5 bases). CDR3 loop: CASSTGSYNEQFF. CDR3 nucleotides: TGTGCCAGCTCAACAGGCTCCTACAATGAGCAGTTCTTC.